The rows below give T cell receptor beta chains drawn from one sample of a study of CD8 T cells in ankylosing spondylitis. Via MiXCR, TCRdb re-called the 5' RACE reads, giving one row per CDR3 protein. The sample has about 300,000 distinct CDR3 sequences; 20% are singletons. Sequenced input: blood, either unsorted or a sorted T cell fraction (not recorded which). These receptors were obtained from a female donor with ankylosing spondylitis or in good health (not recorded which). Both conserved end residues are part of each CDR3. D genes are given only for firm matches. Not all rows give a size; the values are once, few, many and, for expanded clones, a class.

j_gene	v_gene	d_gene	abundance	CDR3aa	CDR3nt
TRBJ2-5	TRBV12-3/TRBV12-4	.	many	CASSPQVKETQYF	TGTGCCAGCAGCCCCCAAGTTAAAGAGACCCAGTACTTC
TRBJ1-2	TRBV29-1	.	.	CSVELGVAGYTF	TGCAGCGTTGAATTGGGGGTGGCGGGCTACACCTTC
TRBJ2-2	TRBV29-1	.	many	CSVEQLQGTGELFF	TGCAGCGTTGAACAGCTCCAAGGCACCGGGGAGCTGTTTTTT
TRBJ1-2	TRBV5-5	TRBD1	.	CASSLEGNRGNYGYTF	TGTGCCAGCAGCTTGGAAGGAAACAGGGGGAACTATGGCTACACCTTC
TRBJ1-4	TRBV7-2	TRBD1	few	CASSLGQAKLFF	TGTGCCAGCAGCCTCGGACAGGCAAAACTGTTTTTT
TRBJ1-1	TRBV27	TRBD1	.	CASSAQGAKGTEAFF	TGTGCCAGCAGTGCACAGGGGGCGAAGGGGACTGAAGCTTTCTTT
TRBJ1-5	TRBV19	.	.	CASSEVFGQPQHF	TGTGCCAGTTCGGAGGTTTTCGGCCAGCCCCAGCATTTT
TRBJ2-7	TRBV7-2	TRBD1	.	CASSFGDRFYEQYF	TGTGCCAGCAGCTTTGGGGACAGGTTCTACGAGCAGTACTTC
TRBJ2-6	TRBV4-3	TRBD1	.	CASSQRTGGTGANVLTF	TGCGCCAGCAGCCAACGGACAGGGGGCACTGGGGCCAACGTCCTGACTTTC
TRBJ2-7	TRBV28	.	many	CASRETGEGLDEQYF	TGTGCCAGCAGAGAAACAGGGGAGGGGTTGGACGAGCAGTACTTC
TRBJ2-1	TRBV7-9	TRBD2	.	CASSLRASGTPFF	TGTGCCAGCAGCTTAAGGGCTAGCGGGACTCCGTTCTTC
TRBJ2-7	TRBV30	TRBD1	.	CAWNYRDRAEQYF	TGTGCCTGGAACTACCGGGACAGGGCGGAGCAGTACTTC
TRBJ1-6	TRBV9	.	.	CASSVNGNNSPLHF	TGTGCCAGCAGCGTAAACGGAAATAATTCACCCCTCCACTTT
TRBJ1-2	TRBV4-3	.	few	CASSQGTNYGYTF	TGCGCCAGCAGCCAAGGGACAAACTATGGCTACACCTTC
TRBJ2-3	TRBV7-6	TRBD2	.	CASSSGLAGPGSTDTQYF	TGTGCCAGCAGCTCGGGACTAGCGGGTCCGGGTAGCACAGATACGCAGTATTTT
TRBJ1-6	TRBV6-5	.	few	CASSYSGGGNSPLHF	TGTGCCAGCAGTTACTCTGGGGGTGGTAATTCACCCCTCCACTTT
TRBJ1-6	TRBV7-9	TRBD1	many	CASSRGTGGARSPLHF	TGTGCCAGCAGCCGTGGGACAGGGGGCGCGAGATCACCCCTCCACTTT
TRBJ2-3	TRBV15	.	.	CATSRDPGFSTDTQYF	TGTGCCACCAGCAGAGATCCTGGATTTTCCACAGATACGCAGTATTTT
TRBJ2-7	TRBV4-3	.	few	CASSPLGTRVEQYF	TGCGCCAGCAGCCCTTTAGGGACGAGGGTCGAGCAGTACTTC
TRBJ1-1	TRBV24-1	.	few	CATSAGAETGKGTEAFF	TGTGCCACCAGTGCTGGGGCCGAAACAGGGAAGGGGACTGAAGCTTTCTTT
TRBJ1-1	TRBV28	.	.	CASSFRARHQAEAFF	TGTGCCAGCAGTTTTCGGGCCAGACACCAAGCTGAAGCTTTCTTT
TRBJ2-6	TRBV18	.	.	CASSRRESGSSGANVLTF	TGTGCCAGCTCCCGCCGGGAATCCGGTTCCTCTGGGGCCAACGTCCTGACTTTC
TRBJ2-1	TRBV6-2/TRBV6-3	.	many	CASSSLSFLATSYNEQFF	TGTGCCAGCAGTTCACTCTCCTTCCTAGCGACCTCCTACAATGAGCAGTTCTTC
TRBJ2-5	TRBV7-2	.	.	CASSGVGSQETQYF	TGTGCCAGCAGCGGAGTAGGGTCCCAAGAGACCCAGTACTTC
TRBJ2-1	TRBV15	.	.	CATSRELGNEQFF	TGTGCCACCAGCAGAGAATTGGGCAATGAGCAGTTCTTC
TRBJ2-5	TRBV30	.	.	CARSQYEKETQYF	TGTGCCCGCTCTCAGTATGAAAAAGAGACCCAGTACTTC
TRBJ2-1	TRBV6-2/TRBV6-3	TRBD2	.	CASSASGRTYNEQFF	TGTGCCAGCAGCGCTAGCGGGCGCACCTACAATGAGCAGTTCTTC
TRBJ2-1	TRBV30	.	few	CAWVIRGGEQFF	TGTGCCTGGGTTATTAGAGGGGGTGAGCAGTTCTTC
TRBJ2-2	TRBV19	TRBD2	.	CASSKLRDYRTGELFF	TGTGCCAGTAGCAAACTTCGGGACTACCGCACCGGGGAGCTGTTTTTT
TRBJ1-5	TRBV20-1	.	few	CSASRGGNQPQHF	TGCAGTGCTAGCAGGGGCGGCAATCAGCCCCAGCATTTT
TRBJ2-3	TRBV12-3/TRBV12-4	.	.	CASSFVRVDTQYF	TGTGCCAGCAGTTTTGTTAGGGTGGATACGCAGTATTTT
TRBJ1-3	TRBV7-9	.	.	CASSFLVAGNTIYF	TGTGCCAGCAGCTTTTTGGTTGCTGGAAACACCATATATTTT
TRBJ1-4	TRBV27	TRBD1	.	CASRRGPGPPNEKLFF	TGTGCCAGCAGGAGGGGGCCGGGACCGCCGAATGAAAAACTGTTTTTT
TRBJ2-5	TRBV6-1	.	.	CASSETRTVKETQYF	TGTGCCAGCAGTGAAACCCGGACGGTAAAAGAGACCCAGTACTTC
TRBJ2-7	TRBV10-3	TRBD2	.	CAIRTSGYEQYF	TGTGCCATCAGGACTAGCGGCTACGAGCAGTACTTC
TRBJ2-1	TRBV29-1	.	many	CSVGSRGGNEQFF	TGCAGCGTTGGGAGCAGGGGGGGAAATGAGCAGTTCTTC
TRBJ2-3	TRBV12-3/TRBV12-4	.	many	CASRLGTDTQYF	TGTGCCAGCAGACTTGGTACAGATACGCAGTATTTT
TRBJ2-7	TRBV20-1	.	many	CSARDYRVQQYF	TGCAGTGCTAGAGATTATAGGGTGCAGCAGTACTTC
TRBJ2-7	TRBV28	.	.	CASSKQILSYEQYF	TGTGCCAGCAGTAAGCAGATCCTCTCCTACGAGCAGTACTTC
TRBJ2-3	TRBV29-1	TRBD1	.	CSVGQGASTDTQYF	TGCAGCGTTGGACAGGGAGCTAGCACAGATACGCAGTATTTT
TRBJ2-7	TRBV27	.	few	CASSATGPEQYF	TGTGCCAGCAGTGCCACGGGCCCCGAGCAGTACTTC
TRBJ1-4	TRBV4-3	.	few	CASSQSWGLEKLFF	TGCGCCAGCAGCCAATCGTGGGGGCTCGAAAAACTGTTTTTT
TRBJ1-1	TRBV5-1	.	.	CASSGERNAFF	TGCGCCAGCAGCGGGGAGAGGAACGCTTTCTTT
TRBJ2-1	TRBV20-1	TRBD2	many	CSASPVMKRGNNEQFF	TGCAGTGCTAGCCCAGTTATGAAGCGGGGTAACAATGAGCAGTTCTTC
TRBJ2-3	TRBV3-1	.	few	CASSQNLQKDTQYF	TGTGCCAGCAGCCAAAACCTCCAGAAAGATACGCAGTATTTT
TRBJ2-7	TRBV11-1	.	.	CASSFRRDEQYF	TGTGCCAGCAGCTTCCGGCGGGATGAGCAGTACTTC
TRBJ1-4	TRBV12-3/TRBV12-4	.	few	CASSVERWKLFF	TGTGCCAGCAGTGTCGAGCGTTGGAAACTGTTTTTT
TRBJ1-6	TRBV12-3/TRBV12-4	.	many	CASSLGSSPLHF	TGTGCCAGCAGTCTTGGGAGTTCACCCCTCCACTTT
TRBJ2-7	TRBV29-1	.	.	CSVGQGLWQYF	TGCAGCGTTGGTCAGGGGCTTTGGCAGTACTTC
TRBJ2-1	TRBV10-1	TRBD2	.	CASSEGSGINSYNEQFF	TGCGCCAGCAGTGAAGGTAGCGGGATTAACTCCTACAATGAGCAGTTCTTC
TRBJ2-7	TRBV7-9	.	.	CASSRPGPRAYEQYF	TGTGCCAGCAGCAGACCGGGACCTAGGGCCTACGAGCAGTACTTC